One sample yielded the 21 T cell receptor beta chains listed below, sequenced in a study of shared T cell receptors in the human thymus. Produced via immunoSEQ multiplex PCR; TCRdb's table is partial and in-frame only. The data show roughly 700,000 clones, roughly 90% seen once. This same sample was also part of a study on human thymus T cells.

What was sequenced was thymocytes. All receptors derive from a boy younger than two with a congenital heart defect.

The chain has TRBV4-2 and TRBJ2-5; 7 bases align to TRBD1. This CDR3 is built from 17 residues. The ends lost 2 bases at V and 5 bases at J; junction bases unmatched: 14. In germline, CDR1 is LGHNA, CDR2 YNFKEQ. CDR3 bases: TGTGCCAGCAGCCAATCGTGTTCAAAGACAGGGCGGGAGACCCAGTACTTC. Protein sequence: CASSQSCSKTGRETQYF.

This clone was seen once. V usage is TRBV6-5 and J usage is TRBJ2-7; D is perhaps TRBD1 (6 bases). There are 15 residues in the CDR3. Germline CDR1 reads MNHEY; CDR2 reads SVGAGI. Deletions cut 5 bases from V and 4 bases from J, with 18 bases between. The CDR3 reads CASSPPQQGLYEQYF. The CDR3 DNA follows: TGTGCCAGCAGTCCACCACAGCAGGGGCTTTACGAGCAGTACTTC.

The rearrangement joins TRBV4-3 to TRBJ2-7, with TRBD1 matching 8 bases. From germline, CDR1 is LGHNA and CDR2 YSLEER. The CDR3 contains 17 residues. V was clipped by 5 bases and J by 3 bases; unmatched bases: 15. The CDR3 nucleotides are TGCGCCAGCAGCTATCGGCACAACAGGGGGTTCGACTACGAGCAGTACTTC. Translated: CASSYRHNRGFDYEQYF.

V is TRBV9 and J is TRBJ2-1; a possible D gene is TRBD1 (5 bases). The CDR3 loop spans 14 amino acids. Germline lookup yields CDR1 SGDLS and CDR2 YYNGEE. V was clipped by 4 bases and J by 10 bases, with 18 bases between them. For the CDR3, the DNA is TGTGCCAGCAGCACCGCTTGGTGGGGCCAAGAGCAGTTCTTC. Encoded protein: CASSTAWWGQEQFF.

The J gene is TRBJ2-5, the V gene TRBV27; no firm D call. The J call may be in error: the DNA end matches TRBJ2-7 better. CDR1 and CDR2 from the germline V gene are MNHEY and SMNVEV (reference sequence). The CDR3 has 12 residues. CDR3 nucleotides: TGTGCCAGCAGAGGGAAAGACTACGAGCAGTACTTC. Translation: CASRGKDYEQYF.

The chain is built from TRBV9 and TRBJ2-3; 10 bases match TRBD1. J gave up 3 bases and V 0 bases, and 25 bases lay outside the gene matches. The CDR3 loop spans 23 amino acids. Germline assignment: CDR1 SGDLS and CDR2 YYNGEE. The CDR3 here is CASSVATGGRAERPGQGTDTQYF. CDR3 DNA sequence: TGTGCCAGCAGCGTAGCTACTGGGGGGCGAGCGGAGAGACCGGGACAGGGGACAGATACGCAGTATTTT.

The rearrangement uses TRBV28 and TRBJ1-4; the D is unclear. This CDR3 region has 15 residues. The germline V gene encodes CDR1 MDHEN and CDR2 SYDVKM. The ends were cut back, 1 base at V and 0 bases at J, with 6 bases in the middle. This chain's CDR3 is CASSLFGSTNEKLFF. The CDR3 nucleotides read TGTGCCAGCAGTTTATTTGGCTCAACTAATGAAAAACTGTTTTTT.

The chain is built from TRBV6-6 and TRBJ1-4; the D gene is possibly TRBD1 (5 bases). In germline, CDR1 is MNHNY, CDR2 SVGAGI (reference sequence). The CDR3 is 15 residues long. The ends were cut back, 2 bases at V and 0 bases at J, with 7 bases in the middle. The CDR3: CASSYGGSTNEKLFF. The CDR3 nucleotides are TGTGCCAGCAGTTACGGGGGGTCAACTAATGAAAAACTGTTTTTT.

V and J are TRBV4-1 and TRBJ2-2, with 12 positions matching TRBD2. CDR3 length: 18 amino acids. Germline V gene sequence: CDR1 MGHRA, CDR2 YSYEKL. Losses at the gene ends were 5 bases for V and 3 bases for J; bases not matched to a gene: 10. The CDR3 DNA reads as TGCGCCAGCAGCGCCCGCCTCCCTAGCGGGAGGGACACCGGGGAGCTGTTTTTT. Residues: CASSARLPSGRDTGELFF.

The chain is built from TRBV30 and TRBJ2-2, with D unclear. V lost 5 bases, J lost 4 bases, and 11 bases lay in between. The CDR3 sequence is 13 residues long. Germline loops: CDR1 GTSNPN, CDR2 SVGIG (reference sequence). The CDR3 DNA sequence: TGTGCCTGGCATATCGCGGCCACCGGGGAGCTGTTTTTT. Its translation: CAWHIAATGELFF.

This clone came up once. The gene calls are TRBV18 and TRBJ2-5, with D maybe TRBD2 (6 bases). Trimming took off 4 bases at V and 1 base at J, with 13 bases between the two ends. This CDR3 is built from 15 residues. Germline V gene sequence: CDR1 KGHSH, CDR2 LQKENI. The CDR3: CASSRRRASQETQYF. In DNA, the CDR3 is TGTGCCAGCTCACGACGGAGGGCGTCCCAAGAGACCCAGTACTTC.

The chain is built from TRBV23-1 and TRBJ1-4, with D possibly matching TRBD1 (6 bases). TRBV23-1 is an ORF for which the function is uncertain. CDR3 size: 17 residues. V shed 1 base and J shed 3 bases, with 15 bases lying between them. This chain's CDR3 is CASSQCGRGESNEKLFF. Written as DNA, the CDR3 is TGCGCCAGCAGTCAATGTGGCAGGGGAGAATCTAATGAAAAACTGTTTTTT.

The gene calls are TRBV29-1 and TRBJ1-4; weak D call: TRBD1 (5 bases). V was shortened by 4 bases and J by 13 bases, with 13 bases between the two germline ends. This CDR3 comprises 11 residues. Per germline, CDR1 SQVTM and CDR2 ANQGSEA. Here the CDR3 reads CSVGMPQGLFF. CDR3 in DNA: TGCAGCGTTGGAATGCCTCAGGGACTGTTTTTT.

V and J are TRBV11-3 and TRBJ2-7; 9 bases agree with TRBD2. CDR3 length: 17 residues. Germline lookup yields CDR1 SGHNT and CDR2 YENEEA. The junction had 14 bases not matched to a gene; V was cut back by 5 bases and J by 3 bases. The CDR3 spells CASSQGMAASGNYEQYF. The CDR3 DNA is TGTGCCAGCAGCCAAGGCATGGCGGCTAGCGGGAACTACGAGCAGTACTTC.

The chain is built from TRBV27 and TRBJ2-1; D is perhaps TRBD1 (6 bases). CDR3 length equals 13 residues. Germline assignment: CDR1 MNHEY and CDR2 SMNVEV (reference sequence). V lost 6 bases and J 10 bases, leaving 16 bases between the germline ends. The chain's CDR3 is CASRKIGGDEQFF. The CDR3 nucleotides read TGTGCCAGCAGAAAGATAGGGGGAGACGAGCAGTTCTTC.

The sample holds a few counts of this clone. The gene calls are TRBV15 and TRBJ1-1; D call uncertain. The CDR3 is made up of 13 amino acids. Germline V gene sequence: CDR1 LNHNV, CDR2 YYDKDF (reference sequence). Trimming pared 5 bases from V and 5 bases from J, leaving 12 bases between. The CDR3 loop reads CATSPPYRTEAFF. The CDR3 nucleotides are TGTGCCACCAGCCCTCCTTACCGGACTGAAGCTTTCTTT.

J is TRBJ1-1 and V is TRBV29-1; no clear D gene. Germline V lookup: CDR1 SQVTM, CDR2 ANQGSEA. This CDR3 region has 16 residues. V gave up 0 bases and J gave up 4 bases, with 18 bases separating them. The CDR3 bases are TGCAGCGTTGAAGATCGGTTCGGGAGGATGGGCACTGAAGCTTTCTTT. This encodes CSVEDRFGRMGTEAFF.

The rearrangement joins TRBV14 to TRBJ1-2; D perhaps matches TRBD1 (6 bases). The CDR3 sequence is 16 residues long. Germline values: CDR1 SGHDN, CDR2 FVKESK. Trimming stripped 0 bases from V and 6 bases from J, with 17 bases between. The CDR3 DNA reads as TGTGCCAGCAGCCAAGAGTGGGCGGGGGCGCCGGATGGCTACACCTTC. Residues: CASSQEWAGAPDGYTF.

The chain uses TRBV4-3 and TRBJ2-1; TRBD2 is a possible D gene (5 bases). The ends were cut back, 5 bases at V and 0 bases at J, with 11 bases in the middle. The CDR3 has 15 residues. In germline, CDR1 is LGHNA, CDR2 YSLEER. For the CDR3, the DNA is TGCGCCAGCAGCAGAGGGCGGAGCTCCTACAATGAGCAGTTCTTC. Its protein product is CASSRGRSSYNEQFF.

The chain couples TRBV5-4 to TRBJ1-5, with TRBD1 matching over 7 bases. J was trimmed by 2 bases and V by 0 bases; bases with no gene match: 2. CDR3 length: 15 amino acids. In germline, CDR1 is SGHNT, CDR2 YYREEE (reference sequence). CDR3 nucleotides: TGTGCCAGCAGCTTGGGGACAGGCCGCAATCAGCCCCAGCATTTT. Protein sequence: CASSLGTGRNQPQHF.

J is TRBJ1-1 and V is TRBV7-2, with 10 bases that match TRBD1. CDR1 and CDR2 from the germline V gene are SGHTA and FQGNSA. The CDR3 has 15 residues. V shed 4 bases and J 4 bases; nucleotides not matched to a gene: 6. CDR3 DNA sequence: TGTGCCAGCAGCTCCGGGACAGGGGCGGCCACTGAAGCTTTCTTT. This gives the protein CASSSGTGAATEAFF.